This passage covers 16 T cell receptor beta chains from one sample sequenced in a study of radiation and T cells in renal cell carcinoma (dated by TCRdb to 2018 to 2021). The label giving this sample's time point can be read as: baseline pretreatment blood. The treatment or condition label for this specimen denotes: 15 Gy SBRT to primary tumor, nephrectomy 4 weeks later. Receptors were amplified or captured by the immunoSEQ multiplex PCR assay. TCRdb carries this immuneACCESS record with in-frame sequences only. Its versions omit some clonotypes, under half of them owing to an unresolved V gene in the studies checked, with the rest unexplained. Recorded for this sample are 150,000 or so clones; roughly 88% of them occurred a single time. The ten largest clones represent around 11% of the sample. Sample: blood, taken from a patient whose treatment included radiotherapy and nephrectomy. The receptors were gathered from a woman aged 50 to 60 with renal cell carcinoma.

V is TRBV7-9 and J is TRBJ1-4, with TRBD1 as a possible D gene (6 bases). The CDR3 spans 14 residues. V lost 4 bases, J lost 8 bases, and 14 bases lay in between. Germline values: CDR1 SEHNR, CDR2 FQNEAQ (reference sequence). In nucleotides, the CDR3 is TGTGCCAGCAGCTCCCGGGGGGGCGACGAAAAACTGTTTTTT. Translation gives CASSSRGGDEKLFF.

The CDR3 sequence: CASSLRPGLGETQYF. The CDR3 DNA sequence: TGTGCCAGCTCATTGAGACCGGGACTAGGAGAGACCCAGTACTTC. This chain uses TRBV18 with TRBJ2-5; 8 bases are shared with TRBD2. Per germline, CDR1 KGHSH and CDR2 LQKENI. CDR3 size: 15 residues. After removal of 5 bases from V and 4 bases from J, the junction contained 9 bases not matched to a gene.

The J gene is TRBJ1-2, the V gene TRBV28; tentative D call: TRBD1 (5 bases). The CDR3 length is 14 residues. Germline V gene lookup returns CDR1 MDHEN and CDR2 SYDVKM. Deletions cut 7 bases from V and 4 bases from J, with 16 bases between. Here the CDR3 DNA reads TGTGCCAGCAAGAGGCAGGGTTCGCTCTATGGCTACACCTTC. This sequence encodes CASKRQGSLYGYTF.

This CDR3 is CASSLPSDGYGYTF. In nucleotides, the CDR3 is TGTGCCAGCAGCTTACCCTCAGACGGCTATGGCTACACCTTC. This chain joins TRBV7-2 and TRBJ1-2; D is ambiguous. This CDR3 spans 14 amino acids. Trimming stripped 2 bases from V and 4 bases from J, with 11 bases between. CDR1 is SGHTA, CDR2 FQGNSA, per germline.

The J gene is TRBJ2-7, the V gene TRBV10-3; a possible D gene is TRBD1 (6 bases). Germline V gene lookup returns CDR1 ENHRY and CDR2 SYGVKD. The CDR3 runs 15 residues. Trimming shortened V by 8 bases and J by 3 bases, and 20 bases separated the two germline ends. The CDR3, as DNA: TGTGCCATCGCCCCGGGTTGGGGGCGCTACTACGAGCAGTACTTC. This gives the protein CAIAPGWGRYYEQYF.

The CDR3 here is CASSYRDSYEQYF. Written as DNA, the CDR3 is TGTGCCAGTAGTTACAGGGATTCCTACGAGCAGTACTTC. This sequence joins TRBV19 and TRBJ2-7; perhaps TRBD1 as D (6 bases). Germline CDR1 reads LNHDA; CDR2 reads SQIVND (reference sequence). V was trimmed by 5 bases and J by 1 base, leaving 9 bases between them. This CDR3 has 13 amino acids.

This clone qualifies as medium-sized (0.01 to 0.1%). The chain links TRBV4-3 to TRBJ2-7, with no clear D. CDR3 length: 13 residues. From germline, CDR1 is LGHNA and CDR2 YSLEER. V was shortened by 0 bases and J by 4 bases, with 7 bases between the two germline ends. The chain's CDR3 is CASSQELGYEQYF. The CDR3 coding sequence is TGCGCCAGCAGCCAAGAGCTCGGGTACGAGCAGTACTTC.

This rearrangement joins TRBV19 to TRBJ2-3; D unclear. Germline values: CDR1 LNHDA, CDR2 SQIVND (reference sequence). The CDR3 sequence is 13 residues long. The ends were cut back, 6 bases at V and 2 bases at J, with 9 bases in the middle. As DNA, the CDR3 is TGTGCCAGTAGCCCCTCCCTCACAGATACGCAGTATTTT. This codes for CASSPSLTDTQYF.

V usage is TRBV9 and J usage is TRBJ2-7; D perhaps matches TRBD2 (7 bases). Germline V lookup: CDR1 SGDLS, CDR2 YYNGEE. CDR3 length: 14 amino acids. V was cut by 4 bases and J by 5 bases, with 16 bases left in between. The DNA of the CDR3 is TGTGCCAGCAGCCCTTTCGCGGGGGCAAACGAGCAGTACTTC. Residues: CASSPFAGANEQYF.

This clone was seen more than once but under ten times. The identical CDR3 is also encoded by other nucleotide sequences in the sample. The chain combines TRBV7-9 with TRBJ1-1; D unresolved. Per germline, CDR1 SEHNR and CDR2 FQNEAQ (reference sequence). V lost 3 bases and J lost 1, with 6 bases in between. The CDR3 is 13 amino acids. For the CDR3, the DNA is TGTGCCAGCAGCTTGCAGGAGAACACTGAAGCTTTCTTT. Protein sequence: CASSLQENTEAFF.

This chain connects TRBV29-1 to TRBJ1-1; TRBD1 might be the D (6 bases). CDR1 and CDR2 (germline): SQVTM, ANQGSEA. The CDR3 spans 14 residues. With 5 bases removed from V and 5 bases from J, the gap between germline ends came to 18 bases. CDR3 amino acids: CSVTLGGGWTEAFF. Written as DNA, the CDR3 is TGCAGCGTTACCTTAGGGGGGGGTTGGACTGAAGCTTTCTTT.

The table lists this clone with a count of one. The CDR3 DNA reads TGTGCCAGCAGTGAAAATGTAAACTCACCCCTCCACTTT. This encodes CASSENVNSPLHF. This sequence joins TRBV6-4 and TRBJ1-6; D is unclear. From germline, CDR1 is MRHNA and CDR2 SNTAGT. The CDR3 has 13 amino acids. Trimming pared 3 bases from V and 10 bases from J, leaving 10 bases between.

The chain has TRBV7-8 and TRBJ2-5; no reliable D call. V was clipped by 0 bases and J by 4 bases, with 3 bases between them. In germline, CDR1 is SGHVS, CDR2 FQNEAQ. The CDR3 is made up of 12 amino acids. As DNA, the CDR3 is TGTGCCAGCAGCTTAGCATTAGAGACCCAGTACTTC. Protein product: CASSLALETQYF.

The V and J genes are TRBV19 and TRBJ1-1; TRBD1 aligns across 8 bases. Germline-derived CDR1 and CDR2 are LNHDA and SQIVND (reference sequence). The CDR3 loop spans 13 amino acids. Trimming removed 5 bases from V and 5 bases from J; junction bases left unmatched: 4. The CDR3, as DNA: TGTGCCAGTAGTTCGGACAGGGAAACTGAAGCTTTCTTT. Its translation: CASSSDRETEAFF.

The chain couples TRBV7-9 to TRBJ1-2; D is ambiguous. CDR3 length: 12 residues. Germline V gene sequence: CDR1 SEHNR, CDR2 FQNEAQ (reference sequence). V lost 0 bases, J lost 11 bases, and 10 bases lay in between. The CDR3 DNA sequence: TGTGCCAGCAGCTTAGCGTTCCGTGGTTACACCTTC. Protein: CASSLAFRGYTF.

CDR3 bases: TGTGCCAGCTCACCCCCGGACAGGGTTAGTGGCTACACCTTC. This translates into CASSPPDRVSGYTF. The chain couples TRBV18 to TRBJ1-2; 8 nucleotides agree with TRBD1. Germline V gene lookup returns CDR1 KGHSH and CDR2 LQKENI. Trimming took 3 bases from V and 7 from J; bases not matched to a gene: 7. The CDR3 contains 14 residues.